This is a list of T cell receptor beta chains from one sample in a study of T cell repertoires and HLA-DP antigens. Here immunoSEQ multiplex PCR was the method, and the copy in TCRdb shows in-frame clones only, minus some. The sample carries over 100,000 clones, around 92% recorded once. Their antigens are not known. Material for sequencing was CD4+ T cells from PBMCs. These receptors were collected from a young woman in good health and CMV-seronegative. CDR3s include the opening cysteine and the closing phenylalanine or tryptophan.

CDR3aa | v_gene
CASSQIVASGRYEQYF | TRBV4-2
CASSPATSLMGYNEQFF | TRBV5-1
CASSAQQVGANF | TRBV6-1
CASSIGLAGGSPTDTQYF | TRBV19
CASSPNLAGGSNEQFF | TRBV5-6
CASSLARADLVF | TRBV5-4
CATQDPTGQGYGYTF | TRBV6-5
CAISDWAGRGETQYF | TRBV10-3
CASSLVGQGSEAFF | TRBV5-1
CASSSLPGGADYGYTF | TRBV5-6
CASRATRNTEAFF | TRBV10-1
CASSQDRGGTAYNSPLHF | TRBV4-3
CASSLNRDTEAFF | TRBV7-3
CASSDSGGRETQYF | TRBV2
CASSIGRAPDTQYF | TRBV19
CASSPYSGLRADTQYF | TRBV28
CASSETGGTGNSPLHF | TRBV7-9
CASSLLSPYGNSPLHF | TRBV5-4
CASSYSRAGRGYTF | TRBV6-5
CASSLGLGSYNEQFF | TRBV5-1
CASSAGGAGRGEQFF | TRBV6-5
CASSPSWRHPSGANVLTF | TRBV23-1
CASRRDLAGIYNEQFF | TRBV27
CAWRETGSHEKLFF | TRBV30